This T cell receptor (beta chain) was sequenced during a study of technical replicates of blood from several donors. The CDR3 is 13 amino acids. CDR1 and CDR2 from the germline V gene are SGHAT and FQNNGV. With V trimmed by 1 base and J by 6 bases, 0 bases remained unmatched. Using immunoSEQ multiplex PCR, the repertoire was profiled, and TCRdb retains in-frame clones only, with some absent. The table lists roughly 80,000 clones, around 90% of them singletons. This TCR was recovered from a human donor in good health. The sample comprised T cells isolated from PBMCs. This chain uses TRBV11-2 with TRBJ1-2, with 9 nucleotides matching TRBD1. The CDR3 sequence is CASSLGTGDGYTF. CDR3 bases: TGTGCCAGCAGCTTAGGGACAGGGGATGGCTACACCTTC.